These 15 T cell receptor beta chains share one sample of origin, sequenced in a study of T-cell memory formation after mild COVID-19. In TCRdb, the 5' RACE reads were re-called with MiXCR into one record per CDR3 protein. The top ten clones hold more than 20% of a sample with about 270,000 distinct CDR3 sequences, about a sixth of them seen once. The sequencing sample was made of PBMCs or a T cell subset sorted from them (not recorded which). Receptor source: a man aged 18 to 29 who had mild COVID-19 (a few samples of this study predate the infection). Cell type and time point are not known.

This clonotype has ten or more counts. CDR3 DNA sequence: TGTGCCAGCAGTTCAACGCCGACCGGGGAGCAGTTCTTC. Protein sequence: CASSSTPTGEQFF. The chain employs TRBV12-3 or TRBV12-4 and TRBJ2-1; D is ambiguous. The germline V and J ends were trimmed by 4 bases and 10 bases, with 14 bases remaining between them. CDR3 size: 13 residues.

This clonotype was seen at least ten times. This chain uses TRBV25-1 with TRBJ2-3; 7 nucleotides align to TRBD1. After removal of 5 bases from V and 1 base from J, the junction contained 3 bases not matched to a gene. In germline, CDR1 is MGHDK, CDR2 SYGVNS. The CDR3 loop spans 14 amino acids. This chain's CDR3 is CASSLQGGTDTQYF. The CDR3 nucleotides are TGTGCCAGCAGTCTCCAGGGGGGCACAGATACGCAGTATTTT. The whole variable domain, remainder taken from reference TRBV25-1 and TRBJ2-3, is EADIYQTPRYLVIGTGKKITLECSQTMGHDKMYWYQQDPGMELHLIHYSYGVNSTEKGDLSSESTVSRIRTEHFPLTLESARPSHTSQYLCASSLQGGTDTQYFGPGTRLTVL.

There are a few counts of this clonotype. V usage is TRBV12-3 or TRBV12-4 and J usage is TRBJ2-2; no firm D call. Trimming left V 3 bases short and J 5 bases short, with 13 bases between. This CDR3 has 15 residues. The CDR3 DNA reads TGTGCCAGCAGTTTTACGGGCGCGAGGACCGGGGAGCTGTTTTTT. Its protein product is CASSFTGARTGELFF.

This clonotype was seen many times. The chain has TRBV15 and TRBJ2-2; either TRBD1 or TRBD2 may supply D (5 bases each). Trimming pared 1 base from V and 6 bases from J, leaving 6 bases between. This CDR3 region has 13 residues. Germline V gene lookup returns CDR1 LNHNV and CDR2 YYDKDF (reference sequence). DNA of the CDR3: TGTGCCACCAGCAGAGGAGGGGCCGGGGAGCTGTTTTTT. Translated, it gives CATSRGGAGELFF.

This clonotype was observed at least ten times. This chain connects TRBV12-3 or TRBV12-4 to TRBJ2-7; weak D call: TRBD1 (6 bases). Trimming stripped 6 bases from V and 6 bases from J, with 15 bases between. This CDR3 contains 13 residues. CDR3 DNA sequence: TGTGCCAGCAGGCTCACAGGGTCAGGCGAGCAGTACGTC. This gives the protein CASRLTGSGEQYV.

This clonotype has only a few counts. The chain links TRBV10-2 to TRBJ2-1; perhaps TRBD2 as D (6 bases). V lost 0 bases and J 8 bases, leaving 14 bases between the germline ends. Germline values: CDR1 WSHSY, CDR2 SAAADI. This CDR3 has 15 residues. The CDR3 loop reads CASSESSGVGYEQFF. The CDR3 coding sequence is TGCGCCAGCAGTGAGTCGTCGGGGGTGGGGTATGAGCAGTTCTTC.

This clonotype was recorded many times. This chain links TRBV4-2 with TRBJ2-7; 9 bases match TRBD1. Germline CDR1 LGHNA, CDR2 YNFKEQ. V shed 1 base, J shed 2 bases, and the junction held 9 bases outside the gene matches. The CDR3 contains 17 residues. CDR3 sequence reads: CASSQGGGQGITYEQYF. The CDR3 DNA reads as TGTGCCAGCAGCCAAGGTGGGGGACAGGGAATCACCTACGAGCAGTACTTC.

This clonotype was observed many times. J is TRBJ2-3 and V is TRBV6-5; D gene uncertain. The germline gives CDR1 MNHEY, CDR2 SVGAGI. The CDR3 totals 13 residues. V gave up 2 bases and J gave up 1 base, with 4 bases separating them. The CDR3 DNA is TGTGCCAGCAGTTACGGGGGCACAGATACGCAGTATTTT. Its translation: CASSYGGTDTQYF.

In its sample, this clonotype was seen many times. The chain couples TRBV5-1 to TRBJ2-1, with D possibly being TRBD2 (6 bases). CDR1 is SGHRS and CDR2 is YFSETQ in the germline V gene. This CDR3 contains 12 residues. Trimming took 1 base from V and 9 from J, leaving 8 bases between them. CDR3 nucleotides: TGCGCCAGCAGCTTGTTGGAGGGTGAGCAGTTCTTC. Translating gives CASSLLEGEQFF.

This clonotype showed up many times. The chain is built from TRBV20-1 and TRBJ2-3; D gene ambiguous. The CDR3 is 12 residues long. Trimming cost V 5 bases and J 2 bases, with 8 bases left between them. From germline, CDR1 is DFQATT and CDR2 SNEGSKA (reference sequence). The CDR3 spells CSAERSTDTQYF. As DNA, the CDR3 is TGCAGTGCTGAAAGGTCCACAGATACGCAGTATTTT.

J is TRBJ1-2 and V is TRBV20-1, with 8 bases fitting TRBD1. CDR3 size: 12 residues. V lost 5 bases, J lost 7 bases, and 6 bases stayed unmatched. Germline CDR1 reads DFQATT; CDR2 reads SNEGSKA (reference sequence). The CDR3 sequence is CSAVQGAGGYTF. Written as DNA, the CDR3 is TGCAGTGCTGTGCAGGGGGCAGGTGGCTACACCTTC.

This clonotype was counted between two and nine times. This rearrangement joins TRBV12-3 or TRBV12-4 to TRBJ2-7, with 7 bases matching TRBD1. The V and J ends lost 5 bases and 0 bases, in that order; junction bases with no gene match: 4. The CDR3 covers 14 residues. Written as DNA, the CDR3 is TGTGCCAGCAGTCCGGACAGGTCCTCCTACGAGCAGTACTTC. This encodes CASSPDRSSYEQYF.

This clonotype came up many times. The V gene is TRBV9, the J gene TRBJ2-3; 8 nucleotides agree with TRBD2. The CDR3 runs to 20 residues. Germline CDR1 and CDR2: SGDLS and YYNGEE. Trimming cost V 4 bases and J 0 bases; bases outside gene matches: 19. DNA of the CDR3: TGTGCCAGCAGCTCCCGGGGATTAGCGGGGTCGCCCTCTAGCACAGATACGCAGTATTTT. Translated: CASSSRGLAGSPSSTDTQYF.

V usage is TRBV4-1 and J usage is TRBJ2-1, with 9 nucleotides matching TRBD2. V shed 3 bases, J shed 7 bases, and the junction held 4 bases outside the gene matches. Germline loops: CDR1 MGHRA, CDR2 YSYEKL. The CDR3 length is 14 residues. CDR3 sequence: CASSHLAGLNEQFF. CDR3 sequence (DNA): TGCGCCAGCAGCCACCTAGCGGGGCTAAATGAGCAGTTCTTC.

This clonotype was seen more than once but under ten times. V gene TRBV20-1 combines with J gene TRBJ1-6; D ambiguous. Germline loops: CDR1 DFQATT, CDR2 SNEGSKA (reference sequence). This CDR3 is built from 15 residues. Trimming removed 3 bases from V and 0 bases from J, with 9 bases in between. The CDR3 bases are TGCAGTGCTAGGGCGGAGAGCTCCTATAATTCACCCCTCCACTTT. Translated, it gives CSARAESSYNSPLHF.